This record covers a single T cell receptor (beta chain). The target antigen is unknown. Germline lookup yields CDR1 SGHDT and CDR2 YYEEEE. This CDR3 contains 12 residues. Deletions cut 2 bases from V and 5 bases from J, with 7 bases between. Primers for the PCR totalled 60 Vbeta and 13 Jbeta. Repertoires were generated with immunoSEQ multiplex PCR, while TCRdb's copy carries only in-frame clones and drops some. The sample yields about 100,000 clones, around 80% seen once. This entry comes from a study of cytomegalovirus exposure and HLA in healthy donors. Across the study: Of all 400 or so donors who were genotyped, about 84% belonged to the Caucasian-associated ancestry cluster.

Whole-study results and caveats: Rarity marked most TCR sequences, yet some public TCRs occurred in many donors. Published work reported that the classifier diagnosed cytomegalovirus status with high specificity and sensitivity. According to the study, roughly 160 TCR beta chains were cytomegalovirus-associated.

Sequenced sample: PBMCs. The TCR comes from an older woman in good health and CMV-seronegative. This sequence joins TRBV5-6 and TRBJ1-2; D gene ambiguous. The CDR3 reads CASSFIGYGYTF. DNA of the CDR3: TGTGCCAGCAGCTTTATCGGGTATGGCTACACCTTC.